This TCR beta chain was identified during a study of beta chain features in type 1 diabetes. CDR3 length equals 16 residues. Germline V gene data show CDR1 as KGHSH and CDR2 as LQKENI. V lost 1 base and J lost 3, with 15 bases in between. Since all of the isolated RNA was reverse transcribed, expressed TCRB transcripts were what got sequenced. Produced via immunoSEQ multiplex PCR; TCRdb's table is partial and in-frame only. The table lists under 950,000 clones, roughly 15% of them singletons. Sequencing used naive CD4+ T cells from blood. This clonotype was sampled from a woman between 18 and 30 years old in good health. V gene TRBV18 combines with J gene TRBJ2-5; TRBD1 or TRBD2 may be the D gene (5 bases each). In nucleotides, the CDR3 is TGTGCCAGCTCACCACGAGTAGGACTGGGGGAAGAGACCCAGTACTTC. As protein: CASSPRVGLGEETQYF.